Presented here are 3 T cell receptor beta chains from one specimen sequenced in a study of blood T cell repertoires in COVID-19. Clones were sequenced by immunoSEQ multiplex PCR, and TCRdb holds only the in-frame ones, with some missing. Here the sample spans about 200,000 clones, approximately 82% being singletons. The source material was peripheral blood. The receptors come from a woman in her forties or fifties with acute or convalescent COVID-19.

The sample holds one count of this clone. The V call is TRBV6-5, the J call TRBJ2-1; 8 bases are shared with TRBD2. The junction had 9 bases not matched to a gene; V was cut back by 4 bases and J by 7 bases. The germline CDR1 and CDR2 sequences are MNHEY and SVGAGI. The CDR3 totals 15 residues. The CDR3 region is CASSWSSGSRNEQFF. In DNA form, the CDR3 reads TGTGCCAGCAGTTGGTCAAGCGGGAGTCGAAATGAGCAGTTCTTC.

The chain links TRBV28 to TRBJ1-4, with D unresolved. The CDR3 has 12 amino acids. V shed 3 bases and J shed 7 bases, with 6 bases lying between them. The germline V gene has CDR1 MDHEN and CDR2 SYDVKM. CDR3 coding DNA: TGTGCCAGCAGTTTTAGAGGTGAAAAACTGTTTTTT. Translating it yields CASSFRGEKLFF.

Points on this clone: At one boundary the junction diverges from the germline segment, which might be a read error. The chain employs TRBV7-7 and TRBJ2-7; TRBD2 is a possible D gene (5 bases). CDR3 length: 13 amino acids. CDR1 and CDR2 from the germline V gene are SSHAT and FNYEAQ (reference sequence). The CDR3 reads CASSQAREGEQYF. The CDR3 nucleotides read TGTGCTAGCAGCCAAGCCCGGGAAGGCGAGCAGTACTTC.